These 26 T cell receptor beta chains share one sample of origin, sequenced in a study of blood T cell repertoires in COVID-19. The table came from immunoSEQ multiplex PCR; TCRdb's copy has only in-frame clones and leaves some out. The data contain 100,000 to 150,000 clones, around nine tenths of them seen just once; the ten biggest clones take up about 2%. The sample consisted of peripheral blood. The source of these receptors is a man aged 45-65 years with COVID-19, enrolled during active disease.

The V and J genes are TRBV6-2 or TRBV6-3 and TRBJ2-2; 11 nucleotides line up with TRBD2. The V segment lost 2 bases and the J segment 4 bases; nucleotides outside the gene matches: 3. Germline V gene sequence: CDR1 MNHEY, CDR2 SVGEGT. The CDR3 loop spans 16 amino acids. CDR3 DNA sequence: TGTGCCAGCAGTTACGGTAGCGGGAGGGTCACCGGGGAGCTGTTTTTT. Protein: CASSYGSGRVTGELFF.

The chain links TRBV2 to TRBJ2-1; D unresolved. V lost 6 bases to trimming and J lost 8 bases, with 8 bases between them. The CDR3 runs 11 residues. Germline V gene lookup returns CDR1 SNHLY and CDR2 FYNNEI. The DNA for the CDR3 is TGTGCCAGCAGCAGCGTAGATGAGCAGTTCTTC. Its protein product is CASSSVDEQFF.

This clone was counted between two and nine times. The DNA for the CDR3 is TGCAGCGTCGCACGATTAGCGGGAGTTCGGGAGACCCAGTACTTC. This translates into CSVARLAGVRETQYF. J is TRBJ2-5 and V is TRBV29-1; 9 bases are shared with TRBD2. This CDR3 is 15 amino acids long. The germline V gene has CDR1 SQVTM and CDR2 ANQGSEA. The J segment lost 5 bases and the V segment lost 6 bases, leaving 13 bases of the junction unmatched.

This rearrangement joins TRBV5-4 to TRBJ1-4; D is uncertain. CDR1 is SGHNT and CDR2 is YYREEE in the germline V gene (reference sequence). The CDR3 runs 12 residues. The V end lost 9 bases, the J end lost 6 bases, and 12 bases lay between the germline ends. For the CDR3, the DNA is TGTGCCACCGGGGAAGCGGATGAAAAACTGTTTTTT. This gives the protein CATGEADEKLFF. The whole variable domain, remainder taken from reference TRBV5-4 and TRBJ1-4, is ETGVTQSPTHLIKTRGQQVTLRCSSQSGHNTVSWYQQALGQGPQFIFQYYREEENGRGNFPPRFSGLQFPNYSSELNVNALELDDSALYLCATGEADEKLFFGSGTQLSVL.

In DNA, the CDR3 is TGTGCCAGCAGTCGTAGTAGGGACAGGGTAGTCAATGAGCAGTTCTTC. Translated, it gives CASSRSRDRVVNEQFF. The rearrangement uses TRBV6-9 and TRBJ2-1, with TRBD1 matching 9 bases. Germline V lookup: CDR1 MNHGY, CDR2 SVAAGI. J was trimmed by 6 bases and V by 5 bases; bases with no gene match: 11. CDR3 length equals 16 residues.

The gene calls are TRBV10-3 and TRBJ1-1, with D possibly being TRBD1 (5 bases). This CDR3 spans 12 amino acids. From germline, CDR1 is ENHRY and CDR2 SYGVKD. Deletions cut 2 bases from V and 8 bases from J, with 9 bases between. CDR3 residues: CAISEGQGEAFF. In nucleotides, the CDR3 is TGTGCCATCAGTGAGGGTCAGGGAGAAGCTTTCTTT.

The chain uses TRBV25-1 and TRBJ2-5, with TRBD1 identical over 7 bases. Germline CDR1 is MGHDK and CDR2 is SYGVNS. V was clipped by 6 bases and J by 5 bases; unmatched bases: 9. The CDR3 loop spans 14 amino acids. CDR3 amino acids: CASRTNYRGETQYF. CDR3 in DNA: TGTGCCAGCAGAACCAATTACAGGGGTGAGACCCAGTACTTC.

The CDR3: CASSGGGANTGELFF. The DNA of the CDR3 is TGTGCCAGCAGTGGAGGGGGGGCGAACACCGGGGAGCTGTTTTTT. J is TRBJ2-2 and V is TRBV2, with D maybe TRBD2 (7 bases). CDR1 SNHLY and CDR2 FYNNEI come from the germline V gene. V was shortened by 4 bases and J by 0 bases, with 9 bases between the two germline ends. The CDR3 length is 15 residues.

This clone showed up just once. The CDR3 DNA follows: TGTGCCAGCAGCCAAGGACTAGCGGGATCCCCCGGGGAGCTGTTTTTT. This sequence encodes CASSQGLAGSPGELFF. The chain joins TRBV3-1 (or the pseudogene TRBV3-2) to TRBJ2-2; the match to TRBD2 covers 11 bases. V was clipped by 1 base and J by 6 bases; unmatched bases: 4. The V gene's germline CDR1 is LGHDT and CDR2 YNNKEL (reference sequence). The CDR3 covers 16 residues.

The chain links TRBV6-5 to TRBJ2-1, with 8 bases that match TRBD2. The V and J ends lost 5 bases and 4 bases, in that order; junction bases with no gene match: 7. This CDR3 has 15 residues. In germline, CDR1 is MNHEY, CDR2 SVGAGI. CDR3 bases: TGTGCCAGCAGTCGGGGACTAGAGGTTTACAATGAGCAGTTCTTC. Its translation: CASSRGLEVYNEQFF.

This clone was seen just once. The chain combines TRBV7-2 with TRBJ2-3; TRBD2 is a possible D gene (5 bases). Trimming left V 5 bases short and J 4 bases short, with 19 bases between. The CDR3 runs 16 residues. The germline CDR1 and CDR2 sequences are SGHTA and FQGNSA. Written as DNA, the CDR3 is TGTGCCAGCAGCCCTTCGGGGTTAGCGCATTCAGATACGCAGTATTTT. As protein: CASSPSGLAHSDTQYF.

This chain joins TRBV7-2 and TRBJ2-7; 15 positions agree with TRBD2. Germline V CDR1 and CDR2: SGHTA, FQGNSA. This CDR3 contains 18 residues. The trim removed 5 bases at V and 6 bases at J, leaving 14 bases unmatched. CDR3 loop: CASSPRLGLAGGSVEQYF. In DNA form, the CDR3 reads TGTGCCAGCAGCCCCCGCTTGGGACTAGCGGGAGGATCGGTCGAGCAGTACTTC.

V usage is TRBV9 and J usage is TRBJ2-5; TRBD2 matches 10 bases. Germline CDR1 reads SGDLS; CDR2 reads YYNGEE. CDR3 length: 14 residues. The V gene end was trimmed by 3 bases and the J gene end by 3 bases; junction bases not matched to a gene: 2. The CDR3 here is CASSGTSGKETQYF. CDR3 DNA: TGTGCCAGCAGCGGGACTAGCGGTAAAGAGACCCAGTACTTC.

CDR3 amino acids: CARVGQGTGELFF. The CDR3 bases are TGTGCCAGAGTCGGACAGGGCACCGGGGAGCTGTTTTTT. This chain joins TRBV5-3 and TRBJ2-2; 8 bases are shared with TRBD1. TRBV5-3 is assigned to the ORF class and has an uncertain function. Unmatched junction bases numbered 3, after V lost 7 bases and J lost 4 bases. The CDR3 has 13 amino acids.

The chain couples TRBV28 to TRBJ2-3; 10 nucleotides align to TRBD2. The V gene's germline CDR1 is MDHEN and CDR2 SYDVKM. This CDR3 region has 15 residues. The junction had 6 bases not matched to a gene; V was cut back by 5 bases and J by 4 bases. This CDR3 reads CASSPLAGVPDTQYF. CDR3 in DNA: TGTGCCAGCAGTCCTCTAGCGGGAGTCCCAGATACGCAGTATTTT.

The CDR3 spells CASSLAGRTDTQYF. CDR3 nucleotides: TGTGCCAGCAGTTTAGCGGGAAGGACAGATACGCAGTATTTT. The chain employs TRBV27 and TRBJ2-3; a possible D gene is TRBD2 (6 bases). This CDR3 has 14 residues. From germline, CDR1 is MNHEY and CDR2 SMNVEV (reference sequence). Trimming removed 2 bases from V and 3 bases from J, with 9 bases in between.

This clone showed up just a few times. The chain uses TRBV7-9 and TRBJ2-1, with 7 positions matching TRBD2. J gave up 6 bases and V 2 bases, and 13 bases lay outside the gene matches. Germline V gives CDR1 SEHNR, CDR2 FQNEAQ (reference sequence). CDR3 length equals 17 residues. The CDR3 region is CASSLLGASGGVNEQFF. CDR3 in DNA: TGTGCCAGCAGCTTACTAGGGGCTAGCGGAGGTGTCAATGAGCAGTTCTTC.

The CDR3 coding sequence is TGTGCCAGCAGCTCACAGGGGGGGTACGAGCAGTACGTC. Translated: CASSSQGGYEQYV. The chain uses TRBV5-6 and TRBJ2-7; TRBD1 might be the D (8 bases). Trimming removed 3 bases at V and 4 bases at J, with 11 bases between. This CDR3 is built from 13 residues. Germline CDR1 and CDR2: SGHDT and YYEEEE.

This rearrangement joins TRBV19 to TRBJ2-1; 7 bases agree with TRBD2. This CDR3 has 13 amino acids. Germline V gene sequence: CDR1 LNHDA, CDR2 SQIVND (reference sequence). J was trimmed by 6 bases and V by 7 bases; bases with no gene match: 6. Here the CDR3 DNA reads TGTGCCAGTAACCTGGGGGGGGGCAATGAGCAGTTCTTC. Protein: CASNLGGGNEQFF.

The genes are TRBV19 and TRBJ2-6; 8 bases line up with TRBD1. V was pared by 4 bases and J by 4 bases, with 6 bases of the junction left unmatched. CDR1 and CDR2 from the germline V gene are LNHDA and SQIVND (reference sequence). The CDR3 covers 16 residues. CDR3 in DNA: TGTGCCAGTAGTAGGACAGGGCTCTCCGGGGCCAACGTCCTGACTTTC. Protein sequence: CASSRTGLSGANVLTF. Full variable domain (remainder filled in from reference TRBV19 and TRBJ2-6): DGGITQSPKYLFRKEGQNVTLSCEQNLNHDAMYWYRQDPGQGLRLIYYSQIVNDFQKGDIAEGYSVSREKKESFPLTVTSAQKNPTAFYLCASSRTGLSGANVLTFGAGSRLTVL.

This clone was seen only a few times. The gene calls are TRBV6-2 or TRBV6-3 and TRBJ1-1; D not certain. Between the trimmed V and J ends, which lost 2 bases and 3 bases, there was a span of 7 bases. Germline values: CDR1 MNHEY, CDR2 SVGEGT. The CDR3 is 13 amino acids. The CDR3 DNA reads TGTGCCAGCAGTTACGAGGGTCACACTGAAGCTTTCTTT. Protein: CASSYEGHTEAFF.

This clone was counted a few times. The J gene is TRBJ2-1, the V gene TRBV5-1, with 7 bases fitting TRBD2. V trimming: 2 bases; J trimming: 0 bases; junction bases outside the gene matches: 2. Germline V lookup: CDR1 SGHRS, CDR2 YFSETQ. The CDR3 sequence is 15 residues long. CDR3 nucleotides: TGCGCCAGCAGCTTCGGCGGGAGCTCCTACAATGAGCAGTTCTTC. Residues: CASSFGGSSYNEQFF.

The chain carries TRBV5-1 and TRBJ2-2; unclear D gene. Germline loops: CDR1 SGHRS, CDR2 YFSETQ. Trimming removed 3 bases from V and 7 bases from J, with 16 bases in between. The CDR3 is 15 amino acids. The CDR3 nucleotides read TGCGCCAGCAGCTGGTCGTCACCTAACGGCGGGGAGCTGTTTTTT. It encodes CASSWSSPNGGELFF. The whole variable domain, remainder taken from reference TRBV5-1 and TRBJ2-2, is KAGVTQTPRYLIKTRGQQVTLSCSPISGHRSVSWYQQTPGQGLQFLFEYFSETQRNKGNFPGRFSGRQFSNSRSEMNVSTLELGDSALYLCASSWSSPNGGELFFGEGSRLTVL.

The chain couples TRBV5-1 to TRBJ1-5; D is undetermined. This CDR3 comprises 15 residues. Germline lookup yields CDR1 SGHRS and CDR2 YFSETQ. The ends were cut back, 4 bases at V and 6 bases at J, with 17 bases in the middle. The CDR3, as DNA: TGCGCCAGCAGCCCTTTGGGGAGCTCGGGTCAGCCCCAGCATTTT. Protein: CASSPLGSSGQPQHF. Complete variable domain (other parts from reference TRBV5-1 and TRBJ1-5): KAGVTQTPRYLIKTRGQQVTLSCSPISGHRSVSWYQQTPGQGLQFLFEYFSETQRNKGNFPGRFSGRQFSNSRSEMNVSTLELGDSALYLCASSPLGSSGQPQHFGDGTRLSIL.

The chain employs TRBV12-3 or TRBV12-4 and TRBJ1-1; D unclear. This CDR3 comprises 12 residues. The V end was cut by 3 bases, the J end by 5 bases, with 7 bases between. The CDR3 sequence is CASSLLRTEAFF. In nucleotides, the CDR3 is TGTGCCAGCAGTTTGCTACGAACTGAAGCTTTCTTT.

V and J are TRBV9 and TRBJ2-7; TRBD1 is a possible D gene (6 bases). CDR3 size: 13 residues. Germline V lookup: CDR1 SGDLS, CDR2 YYNGEE. V lost 3 bases to trimming and J lost 5 bases, with 12 bases between them. CDR3 protein: CASSAGTRDEQYF. CDR3 DNA: TGTGCCAGCAGCGCCGGGACAAGGGACGAGCAGTACTTC.